This TCR beta chain comes out of a study of early T cells in non-severe SARS-CoV-2 infection (dated by TCRdb to 2020 to 2023). About the full investigation: Bulk RNA from unsorted whole blood was used for TCR sequencing, so alpha and beta chains could not be paired. Overall results and qualifications from the work: VDJdb matching was skewed toward anti-spike CD8 responses and likely underestimated virus-specific expansions by missing private and CD4 specificities.

The library was obtained by 5' RACE. The instrument given in TCRdb is NextSeq 500. Unique molecular identifiers were attached to individual cDNA molecules in the TCR library protocol so that sequencing error and PCR bias could be corrected. Both TCR alpha and beta chains were sequenced, and tight co-correlation was observed between alpha and beta sequence abundances in each sample. For the original study's pipeline: Decombinator V4 was used to perform V gene, J gene and CDR3 annotation of TCR sequences. TCRs were defined as expanded if a significant change between any two time points was detected under a Poisson model with p below 0.0001. TCR abundances were normalised to the total number of TCRs sequenced in each sample and reported as counts per million. TRAV1-2 paired with TRAJ12, TRAJ20 or TRAJ33 defined MAIT TCRs, while TRAV10 paired with TRAJ18 defined iNKT TCRs. A search of VDJdb, accessed on 1 November 2021, was run for TCRs annotated to CMV, EBV and SARS-CoV-2, with TCRs annotated for multiple antigens excluded. Clones were called with MiXCR by TCRdb after fastp trimmed the public reads at Q25, and only in-frame beta chains were retained. CDR3 protein sequences are deduplicated, and each keeps its most common genes and DNA. It is TCRdb's table, rather than the study itself, that gives the V and J calls and clone size. The sample table lists roughly 67,000 distinct CDR3 sequences, about a tenth of them with a count of one. Roughly 6% of the sample is taken by the ten largest.

This clonotype was counted at least ten times. What antigen it recognizes has not been identified. No much larger clonotype is one base removed from it; base qualities were not supplied. Measured from the cysteine to the phenylalanine, the CDR3 is 15 residues long. The sequence is cut down to CDR3 DNA, 45 bases in frame from base 1. CDR1 and CDR2, looked up from the germline V gene, are SGDLS and YYNGEE. V and J lose 0 bases and 0 bases, and a span of 7 bases separates them. The study was a case-control design nested within a healthcare worker cohort in London, UK, with weekly nasopharyngeal swab PCR tests and blood sampling. Healthcare workers were recruited between 23 and 31 March 2020, during the week of the UK lockdown, and were followed weekly for up to roughly 15 weeks.

The clonotype originates from an adult who was a healthcare worker with PCR-confirmed SARS-CoV-2 infection or an uninfected control (not recorded which). Sequences were obtained from whole blood. The rearranged chain carries TRBV9 and TRBJ1-3; no D gene can be assigned with confidence. DNA sequence: TGTGCCAGCAGCGTAGGGCCGTCCTCTGGAAACACCATATATTTT. Translated, this is CASSVGPSSGNTIYF.